Listed below are T cell receptor beta chains from one sample, sequenced in a study of T cells after yellow fever vaccination. TCRdb passed the 5' RACE reads through MiXCR, listing each CDR3 protein once. The repertoire consists of 68,000 or so distinct CDR3 sequences, with around 7.4% occurring once and the leading ten covering 30% to 45%. Source: CD8+ T cells sorted from PBMCs, taken 15 days after the yellow fever booster vaccination. The receptors derive from a man in his thirties or forties who received the YFV17D yellow fever vaccine. Each CDR3 is given with its conserved first and last residue.

v_call,j_call,cdr3_aa
TRBV10-3,TRBJ1-2,CAISEGRSYGYTF
TRBV20-1,TRBJ1-3,CSARDIGDNHSGNTIYF
TRBV15,TRBJ2-7,CATSRRVASLDEQYF
TRBV9,TRBJ2-7,CASSVGGTGLLGPTTYEQYF
TRBV5-1,TRBJ2-7,CASSPTWTSGNYEQYF
TRBV12-3/TRBV12-4,TRBJ1-5,CASSLRTGVYSNQPQHF
TRBV5-1,TRBJ2-7,CASSPVGGEAYEQYF
TRBV7-8,TRBJ1-2,CASSLSGPNGYTF
TRBV29-1,TRBJ2-2,CSVNTGELFF
TRBV6-5,TRBJ2-5,CASSLGVLETQYF
TRBV13,TRBJ2-7,CASSPLGLAGREQYF
TRBV5-6,TRBJ1-5,CASSLADGTDYSNQPQHF
TRBV5-1,TRBJ2-1,CASSFANEQFF
TRBV24-1,TRBJ1-1,CATSAGRGGTEAFF
TRBV9,TRBJ2-7,CASSVASSGSYYEQYF
TRBV12-3/TRBV12-4,TRBJ1-2,CASSPGTAHGYTF
TRBV7-7,TRBJ2-2,CASIDGGGELFF
TRBV30,TRBJ2-1,CAWITSGLDNEQFF
TRBV18,TRBJ2-5,CASSAGVGGETQYF
TRBV20-1,TRBJ2-1,CSARDPHKGDLSYNEQFF
TRBV29-1,TRBJ2-2,CSVMIGQAGRDVTGELFF
TRBV30,TRBJ2-1,CAWSSLAGYNEQFF
TRBV15,TRBJ1-1,CATSRLFGLPGYRGYTEAFF
TRBV11-2,TRBJ2-7,CASSLSRDRFHEQYF
TRBV3-1,TRBJ2-3,CASSQGPGAGTDTQYF
TRBV7-8,TRBJ2-5,CASSFGTSGILNQETQYF
TRBV6-2/TRBV6-3,TRBJ2-3,CASSYTPGTNYIRQYF
TRBV7-8,TRBJ2-7,CASSLGDPIHEQYF
TRBV14,TRBJ2-5,CASSQDFTSLGGETQYF
TRBV29-1,TRBJ2-1,CSVGKGALSAGSYNEQFF
TRBV7-6,TRBJ2-3,CASSLRPGSTDTQYF
TRBV28,TRBJ2-7,CASSYFGEQYF
TRBV6-1,TRBJ2-2,CASSAPRGGYTGELFF
TRBV11-2,TRBJ2-7,CASSADGAGGQYF
TRBV19,TRBJ2-2,CASSIVEVGGELFF
TRBV30,TRBJ2-2,CAWSPPPWTNGELFF
TRBV6-2/TRBV6-3,TRBJ2-1,CASSYTSAAYNEQFF
TRBV12-3/TRBV12-4,TRBJ2-1,CAQERREAGEQFF